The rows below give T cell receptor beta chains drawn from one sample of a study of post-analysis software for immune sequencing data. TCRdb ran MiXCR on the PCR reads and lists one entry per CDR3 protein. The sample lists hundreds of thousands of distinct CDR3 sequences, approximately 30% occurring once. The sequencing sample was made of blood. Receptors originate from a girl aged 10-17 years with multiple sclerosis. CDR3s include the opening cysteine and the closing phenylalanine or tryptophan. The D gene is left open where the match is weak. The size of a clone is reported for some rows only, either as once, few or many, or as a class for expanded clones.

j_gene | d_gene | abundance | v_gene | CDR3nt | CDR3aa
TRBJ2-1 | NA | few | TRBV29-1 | TGCAGCGCTGTCCTAGCGTTCTCCTACAATGAGCAGTTCTTC | CSAVLAFSYNEQFF
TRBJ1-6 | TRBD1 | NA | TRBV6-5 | TGTGTCAGCAGTTACAGGGGAGGAGGTTCACCCCTCCACTTT | CVSSYRGGGSPLHF
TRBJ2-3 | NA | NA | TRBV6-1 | TGTGCCAGCAGTTGGGCCTTTGGGCCGTTGGCAGATACGCAGTATTTT | CASSWAFGPLADTQYF
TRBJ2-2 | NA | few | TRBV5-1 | TGCGCCAGCAGCTTGGTAGGGACGAACACCGGGGAGCTGTTTTTT | CASSLVGTNTGELFF
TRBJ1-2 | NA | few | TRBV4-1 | TGCGCCAGCAGCCAAGATTCGAGGGGACGATATGGCTACACCTTC | CASSQDSRGRYGYTF
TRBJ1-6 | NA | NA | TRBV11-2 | TGTGCCAGCAGCCTAGACAGGACACCCCTCCACTTT | CASSLDRTPLHF
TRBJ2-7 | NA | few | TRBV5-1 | TGCGCCAGCAGCTTTGGGGCAGGACTCTACGAGCAGTACTTC | CASSFGAGLYEQYF
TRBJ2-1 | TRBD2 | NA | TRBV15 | TGTGCCACCAGCAGAGAGGGACTAGCGGCCGTCCGGGGAGTCGATGAGCAGTTCTTC | CATSREGLAAVRGVDEQFF
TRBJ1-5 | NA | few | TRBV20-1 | TGCAGTGCTAGAGATCTCCGGGAGCTTAATCAGCCCCAGCATTTT | CSARDLRELNQPQHF
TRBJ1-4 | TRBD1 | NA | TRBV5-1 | TGCGCCAGCAGCTTGGGCCACGGGACAGCCGTGGAAAAACTGTTTTTT | CASSLGHGTAVEKLFF
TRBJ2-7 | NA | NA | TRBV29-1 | TGCAGCGTGGGAGGGGGGCCCCTTGGGTACGAGCAGTACTTC | CSVGGGPLGYEQYF
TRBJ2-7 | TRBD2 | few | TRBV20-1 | TGCAGTGCTAAGGGACTAGCGGGCTCCTACGAGCAGTACTTC | CSAKGLAGSYEQYF
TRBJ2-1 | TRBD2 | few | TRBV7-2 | TGTGCCAGCAGCCGCCCTCTAGCGGGGTACAATGAGCAGTTCTTC | CASSRPLAGYNEQFF
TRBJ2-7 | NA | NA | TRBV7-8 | TGTGCCAGCAGCCCCTTTGTGGGGAGCTCCTACGAGCAGTACTTC | CASSPFVGSSYEQYF
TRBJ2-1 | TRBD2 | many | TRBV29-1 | TGCAGCGTTGAAGGCCTAGCGGGAGGGGGTGAGCAGTTCTTC | CSVEGLAGGGEQFF
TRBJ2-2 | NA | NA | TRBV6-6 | TGTGCCAGCAGTCTGAACAGGGAGCCCGGGGAGCTGTTTTTT | CASSLNREPGELFF
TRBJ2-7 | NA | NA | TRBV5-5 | TGTGCCAGCAGTTTTCTGCCGGGGGGCGCGGGTGAGCAGTACTTC | CASSFLPGGAGEQYF
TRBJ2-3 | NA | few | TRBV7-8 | TGTGCCAGCAGCTTAGGTTGGCAGACCACAGATACGCAGTATTTT | CASSLGWQTTDTQYF
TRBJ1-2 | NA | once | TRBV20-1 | TGCAATGCCCTGGGGCGGGAGAGTAACTATGGCTACACCTTC | CNALGRESNYGYTF
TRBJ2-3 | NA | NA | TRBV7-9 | TGTGCCAGCAGCTTAGACGGCAGAGTTTCCGATACGCAGTATTTT | CASSLDGRVSDTQYF
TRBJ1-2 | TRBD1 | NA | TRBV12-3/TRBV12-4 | TGTGCCAGCAGTGAGGACAGGGAGGGCTATGGCTACACCTTC | CASSEDREGYGYTF